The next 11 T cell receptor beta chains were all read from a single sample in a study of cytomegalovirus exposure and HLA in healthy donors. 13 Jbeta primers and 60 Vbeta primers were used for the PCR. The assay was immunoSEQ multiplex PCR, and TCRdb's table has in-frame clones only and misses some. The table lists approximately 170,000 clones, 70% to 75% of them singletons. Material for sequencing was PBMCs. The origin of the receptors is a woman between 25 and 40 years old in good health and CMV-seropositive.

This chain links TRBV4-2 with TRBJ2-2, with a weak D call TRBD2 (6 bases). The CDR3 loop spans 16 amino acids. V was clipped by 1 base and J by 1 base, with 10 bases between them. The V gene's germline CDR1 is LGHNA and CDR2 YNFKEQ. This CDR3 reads CASSQAGVLNTGELFF. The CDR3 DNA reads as TGTGCCAGCAGCCAAGCGGGGGTCCTGAACACCGGGGAGCTGTTTTTT.

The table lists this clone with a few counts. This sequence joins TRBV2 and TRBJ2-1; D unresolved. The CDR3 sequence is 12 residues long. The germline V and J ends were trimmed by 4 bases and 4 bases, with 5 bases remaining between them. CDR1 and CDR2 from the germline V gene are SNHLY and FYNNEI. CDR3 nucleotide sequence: TGTGCCAGCAGTGGAGGATACAATGAGCAGTTCTTC. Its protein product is CASSGGYNEQFF.

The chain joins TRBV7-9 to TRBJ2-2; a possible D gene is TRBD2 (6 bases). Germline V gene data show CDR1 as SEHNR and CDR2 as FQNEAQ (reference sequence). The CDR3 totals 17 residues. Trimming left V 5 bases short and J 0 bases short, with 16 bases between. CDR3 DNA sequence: TGTGCCAGCAGCCCACCCTGGGAGGCGTCGAACACCGGGGAGCTGTTTTTT. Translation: CASSPPWEASNTGELFF. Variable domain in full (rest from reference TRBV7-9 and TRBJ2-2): DTGVSQNPRHKITKRGQNVTFRCDPISEHNRLYWYRQTLGQGPEFLTYFQNEAQLEKSRLLSDRFSAERPKGSFSTLEIQRTEQGDSAMYLCASSPPWEASNTGELFFGEGSRLTVL.

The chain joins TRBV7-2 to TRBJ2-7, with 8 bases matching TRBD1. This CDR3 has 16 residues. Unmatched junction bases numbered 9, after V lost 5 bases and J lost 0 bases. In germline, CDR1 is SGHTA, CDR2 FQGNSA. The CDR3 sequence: CASSPGWTGSSYEQYF. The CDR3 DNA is TGTGCCAGCAGCCCCGGTTGGACAGGGAGCTCCTACGAGCAGTACTTC.

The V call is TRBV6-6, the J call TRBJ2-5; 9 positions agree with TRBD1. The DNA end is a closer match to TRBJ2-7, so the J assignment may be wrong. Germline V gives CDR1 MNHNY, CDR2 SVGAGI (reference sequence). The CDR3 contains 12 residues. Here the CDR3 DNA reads TGTGCCAGCAGACAGGGGGCGAACGAGCAGTACTTC. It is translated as CASRQGANEQYF.

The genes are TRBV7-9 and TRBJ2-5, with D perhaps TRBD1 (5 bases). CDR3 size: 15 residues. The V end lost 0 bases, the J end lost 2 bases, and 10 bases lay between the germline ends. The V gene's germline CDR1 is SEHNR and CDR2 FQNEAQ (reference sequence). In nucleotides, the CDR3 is TGTGCCAGCAGCTTAGCGCGACAGCCTCAAGAGACCCAGTACTTC. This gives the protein CASSLARQPQETQYF.

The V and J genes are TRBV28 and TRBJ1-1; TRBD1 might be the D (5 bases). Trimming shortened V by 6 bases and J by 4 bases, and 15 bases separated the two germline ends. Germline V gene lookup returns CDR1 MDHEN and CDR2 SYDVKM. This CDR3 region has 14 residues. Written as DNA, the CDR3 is TGTGCCAGCAGGATTGACAGAAAGTCCACTGAAGCTTTCTTT. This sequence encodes CASRIDRKSTEAFF.

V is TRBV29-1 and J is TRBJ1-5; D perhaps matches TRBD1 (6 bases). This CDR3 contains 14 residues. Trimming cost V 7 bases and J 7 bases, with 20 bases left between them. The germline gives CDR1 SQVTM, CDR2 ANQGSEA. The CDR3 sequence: CSALSGGGGQPQHF. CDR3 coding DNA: TGCAGCGCCCTATCCGGGGGCGGGGGACAGCCCCAGCATTTT.

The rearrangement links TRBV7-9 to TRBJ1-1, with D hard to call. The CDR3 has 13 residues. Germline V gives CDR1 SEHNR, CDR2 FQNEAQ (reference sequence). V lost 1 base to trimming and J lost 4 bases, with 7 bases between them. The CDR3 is CASSLEEGTEAFF. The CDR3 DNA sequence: TGTGCCAGCAGCTTAGAGGAGGGCACTGAAGCTTTCTTT.

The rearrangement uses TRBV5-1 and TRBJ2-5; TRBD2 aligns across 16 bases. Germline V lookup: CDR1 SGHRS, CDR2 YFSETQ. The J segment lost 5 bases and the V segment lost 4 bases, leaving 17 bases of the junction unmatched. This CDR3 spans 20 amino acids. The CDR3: CASSLDFGTSGRGSRETQYF. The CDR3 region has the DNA TGCGCCAGCAGCCTGGATTTCGGGACTAGCGGGAGGGGGTCCCGCGAGACCCAGTACTTC.

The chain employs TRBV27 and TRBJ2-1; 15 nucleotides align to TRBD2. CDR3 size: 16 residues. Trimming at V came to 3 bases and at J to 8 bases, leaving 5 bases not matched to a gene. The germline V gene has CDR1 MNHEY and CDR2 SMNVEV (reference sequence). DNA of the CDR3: TGTGCCAGCAGTTTGGAGGGACTAGCGGGAGGCTATGAGCAGTTCTTC. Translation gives CASSLEGLAGGYEQFF.